The rows below give T cell receptor beta chains drawn from one sample of a study of blood T cell repertoires in COVID-19. Sequencing used immunoSEQ multiplex PCR; TCRdb keeps in-frame clones, though not all of them. Of hundreds of thousands of clones detected, about 91% appear once; the ten largest clones hold 10% to 15%. Sequenced material: peripheral blood. These TCRs come from a woman between 45 and 60 years old with COVID-19, enrolled during active disease. The CDR3 runs from the conserved cysteine through the conserved F or W. A D gene is named only where the DNA matches it firmly. Clone size appears in some rows only: once, few, many, or a class for an expanded clone.

size	V	J	D	CDR3	DNA
.	TRBV14	TRBJ1-2	TRBD1	CASSRGTGDYGYTF	TGTGCCAGCAGCCGGGGGACAGGGGACTATGGCTACACCTTC
.	TRBV7-9	TRBJ1-5	.	CASSLGAGKAHF	TGTGCCAGCAGCTTAGGGGCAGGGAAAGCGCATTTT
.	TRBV9	TRBJ1-5	.	CASSVGLGNQPQHF	TGTGCCAGCAGCGTAGGTCTAGGTAATCAGCCCCAGCATTTT
.	TRBV27	TRBJ2-7	TRBD1	CASSPTLQGSPIPYEQYF	TGTGCCAGCAGTCCCACACTACAGGGGTCCCCAATACCCTACGAGCAGTACTTC
.	TRBV3-1/TRBV3-2	TRBJ2-3	TRBD1	CASSQGRTGTDTQYF	TGTGCCAGCAGCCAAGGCAGGACAGGGACAGATACGCAGTATTTT
.	TRBV5-1	TRBJ2-1	TRBD2	CASMGGDRDEQFF	TGCGCCAGTATGGGAGGGGATAGGGATGAGCAGTTCTTC
.	TRBV9	TRBJ1-5	.	CASSAGQYNQPQHF	TGTGCCAGCAGCGCCGGACAGTACAATCAGCCCCAGCATTTT
few	TRBV5-8	TRBJ2-7	TRBD1	CASRGRQGLYEQYF	TGTGCCAGCAGAGGACGACAGGGCCTATACGAGCAGTACTTC
.	TRBV2	TRBJ1-1	TRBD1	CASSDQGTGGGGFNTEAFF	TGTGCCAGCAGTGACCAAGGGACAGGGGGCGGCGGGTTCAACACTGAAGCTTTCTTT
.	TRBV9	TRBJ2-7	.	CASSPTEYEQYF	TGTGCCAGCAGCCCTACAGAGTACGAGCAGTACTTC
.	TRBV3-1/TRBV3-2	TRBJ2-1	TRBD1	CASSQDRGPYNEQFF	TGTGCCAGCAGCCAAGACAGGGGGCCCTACAATGAGCAGTTCTTC
.	TRBV30	TRBJ2-7	TRBD2	CAWSVGLAISYEQYF	TGTGCCTGGAGTGTGGGACTAGCCATATCCTACGAGCAGTACTTC
.	TRBV28	TRBJ1-2	TRBD1	CASTQVTGDHGYTF	TGTGCCAGCACCCAAGTTACAGGGGATCATGGCTACACCTTC
.	TRBV7-9	TRBJ1-1	.	CASSLVSGTEAFF	TGTGCCAGCAGCTTAGTGTCCGGCACTGAAGCTTTCTTT
.	TRBV5-1	TRBJ2-3	.	CASRGPGDGTDTQYF	TGCGCCAGCAGGGGGCCAGGGGATGGAACAGATACGCAGTATTTT
.	TRBV6-5	TRBJ1-2	.	CASMKTQGFSYGYTF	TGTGCCAGCATGAAGACCCAGGGCTTTAGCTATGGCTACACCTTC
.	TRBV7-2	TRBJ2-7	TRBD2	CASSPGGLAGVPFSYEQYF	TGTGCCAGCAGCCCCGGCGGACTAGCGGGGGTCCCCTTTTCCTACGAGCAGTACTTC
.	TRBV19	TRBJ2-1	.	CASSPGAINNEQFF	TGTGCCAGTAGTCCCGGTGCCATAAACAATGAGCAGTTCTTC
.	TRBV10-2	TRBJ1-2	.	CASSPLRTAWEDGYTF	TGCGCCAGCAGTCCCTTGCGGACGGCCTGGGAGGATGGCTACACCTTC
once	TRBV12-1	TRBJ1-5	.	CASSFDREANQPQHF	TGTGCCAGCAGCTTCGACAGAGAAGCCAATCAGCCCCAGCATTTT
.	TRBV27	TRBJ2-3	TRBD2	CASSLAGGSQRTDTQYF	TGTGCCAGCAGTTTAGCGGGGGGGTCTCAACGGACAGATACGCAGTATTTT
.	TRBV28	TRBJ2-5	TRBD2	CASSLGASGIETQYF	TGTGCCAGCAGTTTAGGGGCTAGCGGGATAGAGACCCAGTACTTC
few	TRBV5-1	TRBJ2-4	TRBD1	CASREVRDSRNIQYF	TGCGCCAGCAGGGAGGTCCGGGACAGCCGAAACATTCAGTACTTC
.	TRBV14	TRBJ2-1	.	CASSQVRGAEQFF	TGTGCCAGCAGCCAAGTACGTGGGGCTGAGCAGTTCTTC
.	TRBV19	TRBJ2-3	TRBD2	CASSIVGGAFRTDTQYF	TGTGCCAGTAGTATAGTCGGGGGGGCCTTTCGCACAGATACGCAGTATTTT
few	TRBV23-1	TRBJ2-1	.	CASSLGTHGDEQFF	TGCGCCAGCAGCCTGGGGACTCACGGCGATGAGCAGTTCTTC
many	TRBV5-1	TRBJ2-7	TRBD1	CASSLLGQGIHEQYF	TGCGCCAGCAGCTTGTTAGGACAGGGGATCCACGAGCAGTACTTC
.	TRBV5-4	TRBJ2-1	.	CATSAGNSYNEQFF	TGTGCCACCTCGGCCGGGAACTCCTACAATGAGCAGTTCTTC
.	TRBV7-9	TRBJ1-1	.	CASGGRTAEAFF	TGTGCCAGCGGAGGGAGGACGGCTGAAGCTTTCTTT
.	TRBV19	TRBJ1-1	.	CASTQGLDSRFEAFF	TGTGCCAGTACCCAAGGGTTGGACAGCCGCTTTGAAGCTTTCTTT